This T cell receptor beta chain was identified in a study of beta chain features in type 1 diabetes. Overall study findings and caveats: Because the template was cDNA, high-expressing cells might be over-represented.

One heparinised blood draw, averaging about 116 mL, came from each donor. The CDR3 contains 15 residues. V was trimmed by 6 bases and J by 3 bases, leaving 16 bases between them. Looked up from germline, CDR1 is ENHRY and CDR2 is SYGVKD. A note on this clone: The antigen is undetermined.

Expressed TCRB transcripts were sequenced after all isolated RNA was converted to cDNA. The protocol was immunoSEQ multiplex PCR, while the TCRdb copy is restricted to in-frame clones and leaves out a portion. The sample shows about 110,000 clones, 30% to 40% of them seen only once. The sequence was obtained from a woman under 30 in good health. The sample consisted of stem cell memory CD4+ T cells from blood. V gene TRBV10-3 combines with J gene TRBJ2-3, with D maybe TRBD2 (5 bases). CDR3 nucleotide sequence: TGTGCCATCAGGAGACGGGATAGTGTGACAGATACGCAGTATTTT. Translating gives CAIRRRDSVTDTQYF.